This T cell receptor beta chain came from a study of cytotoxic CD8 clonotypes in ibrutinib-treated CLL. Generated by immunoSEQ multiplex PCR, the TCRdb table keeps only in-frame clones and is missing some. Of approximately 70,000 clones in the sample, approximately 80% were seen once. The J segment lost 6 bases and the V segment lost 3 bases, leaving 5 bases of the junction unmatched. The CDR3 loop spans 16 amino acids. CDR1 is MDHEN and CDR2 is SYDVKM in the germline V gene. The sample in question was PBMCs, obtained at disease progression, from a patient treated with ibrutinib. The chain couples TRBV28 to TRBJ1-6; 10 bases align to TRBD1. The sequence was obtained from a human donor with chronic lymphocytic leukemia. CDR3 DNA sequence: TGTGCCAGCAGTTTCTACAGGGACAGGGGTAATTCACCCCTCCACTTT. Protein: CASSFYRDRGNSPLHF.